This T cell receptor (beta chain) derives from a study of PD-1 blockade in classical Hodgkin lymphoma (dated by TCRdb to the early 2020s). Regarding the research as a whole: Nivolumab dosing was 3 mg/kg intravenously every 2 weeks, continuing until either disease progression or unacceptable toxicity. A peripheral blood immune signature of response to PD-1 blockade in classical Hodgkin lymphoma was defined using TCR beta sequencing and CyTOF. Findings and caveats that apply to the study as a whole: The study was restricted to a single clinical trial cohort, and the causes of repertoire differences, possibly disease activity or prior therapy, were left undefined. Newly diagnosed patients were reported to have lower baseline TCR diversity than healthy donors, and relapsed/refractory patients were reported to have lower baseline TCR diversity still. Trial patients achieving complete response had baseline diversity similar to newly diagnosed patients, whereas partial responders and progressors had significantly lower diversity. Lower diversity was observed in patients in whom nivolumab was started less than 1 year after ASCT, and these patients were excluded from later analyses so that confounding by immune reconstitution would be avoided. By C4D1, a significant rise was seen in CD4+ TCR diversity but not in CD8+ TCR diversity (p=0.0027 vs p=0.16), and the rise was most apparent among complete responders (p=0.02).

Of note for this clone: Its antigen specificity is not known. Within one base of it there is no much larger clone, and no base qualities were kept.

The CDR1 and CDR2 encoded by the germline V gene are SGHRS and YFSETQ. The CDR3 has 13 amino acids, counting the end cysteine and phenylalanine. The only DNA kept is the CDR3, 39 bases in frame from the first base. A distance of 11 bases separates the germline ends of V and J, which lose 0 bases and 7 bases respectively. This specimen's time point label, interpreted: cycle 4 day 1 (C4D1), after more than five weeks of nivolumab. Every trial patient had relapsed after autologous stem cell transplantation, and cohorts A, B and C differed in prior brentuximab vedotin exposure. The trial cohort was composed of about 53 patients with relapsed/refractory classical Hodgkin lymphoma, for whom complete response, partial response or progressive disease was recorded as best overall response. Single-agent nivolumab was administered to trial patients in the multi-cohort phase II CheckMate 205 trial. Best overall response was determined by an independent review committee according to the 2007 International Working Group response criteria. Trial PBMCs were obtained immediately prior to nivolumab initiation (C1D1) and on therapy at cycle 2 day 1 and cycle 4 day 1. Peripheral blood was collected in 8 mL Vacutainer Cell Preparation Tubes, from which PBMCs were isolated by centrifugation and then cryopreserved.

Genomic DNA was extracted with the Qiagen DNeasy kit from unsorted PBMCs and from negatively selected CD4+ and CD8+ fractions. Amplification of TCR beta CDR3 regions was done by immunoSEQ multiplex PCR with primers that anneal to V and J segments. A synthetic immune receptor repertoire was used to minimize amplification bias, and any remaining bias was removed computationally after sequencing. The source study handled its data this way. Repertoire diversity was quantified as the Shannon entropy index using custom Python scripts. The unsorted, CD4+ and CD8+ repertoires were each analyzed separately, with the exception of combined analyses, where CD4+ and CD8+ sequences were merged in silico. Clonal expansion was defined as a frequency increase of at least 2-fold after treatment compared with C1D1, and clones undetected at baseline were assigned a pseudocount of 0.5. Singleton clones were defined as clones with 0 or 1 copy at C1D1, and non-singleton clones were defined as clones with 2 or more copies. Clones expanded in unsorted samples were annotated as CD4+, CD8+ or unknown by matching protein sequences in sorted samples from the same patient. Wilcoxon tests were applied to paired samples to test diversity changes from C1D1 to C4D1. This immuneACCESS table, as held by TCRdb, lists in-frame sequences with V and J called but not all clones. Of the missing ones, under half trace to an unresolved V gene in checked studies; the others have no known cause. V and J calls and clone size are those listed in that table; D and trimming were worked out from the DNA. The sample profile shows 57,000 or so clones; about 90% of them were found once. The ten biggest clones cover approximately 8.4% of the sample.

Sequences were derived from peripheral blood mononuclear cells (PBMCs), sampled before the fourth cycle of nivolumab. The rearrangement combines TRBV5-1 with TRBJ2-7; there is no confident call for the D gene. This TCR derives from a human donor with classical Hodgkin lymphoma. The nucleotide sequence reads TGCGCCAGCAGCTTGGAGTTAGCCCGGGAGCAGTACTTC. The translation is CASSLELAREQYF.